This TCR beta chain was documented in a study of T cell responses to AZD1222 COVID-19 vaccine. This CDR3 region has 15 residues. The V end lost 5 bases, the J end lost 0 bases, and 8 bases lay between the germline ends. Germline lookup yields CDR1 LGHNT and CDR2 FRNRAP. Profiled with immunoSEQ multiplex PCR; TCRdb holds only in-frame clones, not every one. The sample gives approximately 170,000 clones, under 95% of which show up once; around 0.99% is in the top ten. Whole-study findings and limits: The reported proportion of spike-specific TCRs targeting unmutated variant regions was nearly half. None of the repertoires were sampled until the peak T cell response had passed.

Details on this clone: The antigen is unknown.

V and J are TRBV12-5 and TRBJ1-6, with D perhaps matching TRBD1 (5 bases). Sequencing was performed on peripheral blood, taken 28 days after the second AZD1222 dose. This TCR was recovered from an adult who received the AZD1222 COVID-19 vaccine. CDR3 nucleotide sequence: TGTGCTAGTGGTCCCGGGGGCTCCTATAATTCACCCCTCCACTTT. Translated, it gives CASGPGGSYNSPLHF.